The text below deals with one T cell receptor (beta chain). Specified treatment: about 20 received Ad26.COV2.S at low or high dose, single or two shots; roughly five received placebo; per-sample allocation not given. Vaccine and placebo recipients were sampled on day 63 after the first injection. Based in Boston, the donor was an adult of 18-55 years. The table came from immunoSEQ multiplex PCR; TCRdb's copy has only in-frame clones and leaves some out. The sample lists around 450,000 clones, nearly 90% occurring once. Trimming removed 7 bases from V and 5 bases from J, with 7 bases in between. The length of the CDR3 is 10 residues. The data are from a study of Ad26.COV2.S vaccination and SARS-CoV-2 variants.

The chain is built from TRBV5-3 and TRBJ2-7; maybe TRBD2 (5 bases). TRBV5-3 is an open reading frame, and its role is uncertain. The sample was peripheral blood, taken in a trial of Ad26.COV2.S vaccine versus placebo. This clonotype was obtained from a person between 18 and 65 years old who received the Ad26.COV2.S COVID-19 vaccine or a placebo. CDR3 loop: CARLANEQYV. Here the CDR3 DNA reads TGTGCCAGACTAGCTAACGAGCAGTACGTC.